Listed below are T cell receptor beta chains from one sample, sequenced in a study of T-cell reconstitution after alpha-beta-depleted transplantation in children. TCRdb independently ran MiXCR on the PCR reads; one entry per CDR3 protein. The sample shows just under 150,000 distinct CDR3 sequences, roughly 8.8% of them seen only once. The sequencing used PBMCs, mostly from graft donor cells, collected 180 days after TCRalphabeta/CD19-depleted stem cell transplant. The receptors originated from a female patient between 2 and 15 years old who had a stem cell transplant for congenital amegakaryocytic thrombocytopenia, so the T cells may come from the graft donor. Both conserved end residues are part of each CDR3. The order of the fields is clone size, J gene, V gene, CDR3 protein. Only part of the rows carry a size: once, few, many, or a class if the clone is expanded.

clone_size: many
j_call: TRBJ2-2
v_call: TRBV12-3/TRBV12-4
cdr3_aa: CASSQGPGELFF

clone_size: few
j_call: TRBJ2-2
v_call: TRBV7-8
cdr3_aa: CASSLAGGHPNTGELFF

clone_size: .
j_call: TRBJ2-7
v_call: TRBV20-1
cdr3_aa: CSARALGLAWGPLEQYF

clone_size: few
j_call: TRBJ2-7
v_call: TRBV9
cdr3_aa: CASSVGQGVYEQYF

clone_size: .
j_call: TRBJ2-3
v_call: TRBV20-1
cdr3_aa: CSARDTPSGSDTQYF

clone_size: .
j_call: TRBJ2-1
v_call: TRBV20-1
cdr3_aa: CSEVIFNDQFF

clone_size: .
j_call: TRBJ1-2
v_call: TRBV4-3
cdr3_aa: CASSQVTGDGYTF

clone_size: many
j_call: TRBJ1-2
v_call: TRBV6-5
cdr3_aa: CASSLAGPQGGYTF

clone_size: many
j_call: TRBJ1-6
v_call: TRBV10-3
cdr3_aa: CAISEGSLYNSPLHF

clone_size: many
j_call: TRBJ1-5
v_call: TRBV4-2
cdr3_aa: CASSQNHNQPQHF

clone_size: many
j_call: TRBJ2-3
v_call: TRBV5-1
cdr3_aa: CASSFTGFTDTQYF

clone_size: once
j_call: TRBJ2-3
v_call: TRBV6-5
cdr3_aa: CASSYSYSTDTQYF

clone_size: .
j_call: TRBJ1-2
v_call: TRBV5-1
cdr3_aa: CASSLGDSNYGYTF

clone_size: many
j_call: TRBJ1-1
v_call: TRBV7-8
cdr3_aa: CASSPTGGPNTEAFF

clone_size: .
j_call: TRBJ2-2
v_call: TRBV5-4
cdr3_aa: CASSLLTSGELFF

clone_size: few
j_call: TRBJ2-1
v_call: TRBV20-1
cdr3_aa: CSANRDRGSAEQFF